Listed below are T cell receptor beta chains from one sample, sequenced in a study of T cell changes during pregnancy in multiple sclerosis. The assay was immunoSEQ multiplex PCR, and TCRdb's table has in-frame clones only and misses some. Of over 90,000 clones in the sample, around nine tenths were seen once. The sample was peripheral blood, taken after pregnancy. The origin of the receptors is a female donor with multiple sclerosis, enrolled in a pregnancy study. The CDR3 runs from the conserved cysteine through the conserved F or W. The D gene is left open where the match is weak. Rows may omit the clone size; those that give it use once, few, many or a size class.

CDR3nt	CDR3aa	j_gene	abundance	d_gene	v_gene
TGCGCCGCAGCTTGGCAGGTCAATCAGCCCCAACATTTT	CAAAWQVNQPQHF	TRBJ1-5	-	-	TRBV5-1
TGTGCCAGCAGCCCAGCGGTGAACTATGGCTACACCTTC	CASSPAVNYGYTF	TRBJ1-2	-	-	TRBV14
TGTGCCAGATCCGACAGGATCTATGGCTACACCTTC	CARSDRIYGYTF	TRBJ1-2	-	-	TRBV2
TGTGCCAGCAGTCCCGGACAGGGGGCCTACAATGAGCAGTTCTTC	CASSPGQGAYNEQFF	TRBJ2-1	-	TRBD1	TRBV5-6
TGTGCCAGCAGTTTAGGACAGGGGAGGAACGAGCAGTACTTC	CASSLGQGRNEQYF	TRBJ2-7	-	TRBD1	TRBV28
TGTGCCAGCAGTGCTAGGAGGGAATGGGATGGCGGCAATCAGCCCCAGCATTTT	CASSARREWDGGNQPQHF	TRBJ1-5	-	-	TRBV2
TGTGCCAGCAGCCGGGGACTAGCGGGAGTGAACATTCAGTACTTC	CASSRGLAGVNIQYF	TRBJ2-4	once	TRBD2	TRBV28
TGCGCCAGCAGCCAAGGGCGGGAACAGGGGTGGGGCTACACCTTC	CASSQGREQGWGYTF	TRBJ1-2	-	TRBD1	TRBV4-3
TGTGCCAGCAGTTCACGTGACTTCTATGGCTACACCTTC	CASSSRDFYGYTF	TRBJ1-2	-	-	TRBV28
TGTGCCAGCAGTTTATCGACAGGGGGGGGGAACACTGAAGCTTTCTTT	CASSLSTGGGNTEAFF	TRBJ1-1	once	TRBD1	TRBV27
TGCGCCAGCAGCTTAGTGGAGGGGAACTATGGCTACACCTTC	CASSLVEGNYGYTF	TRBJ1-2	-	-	TRBV5-1
TGCAGCGTTGCCCAGGGGTCGGAGACCCAGTACTTC	CSVAQGSETQYF	TRBJ2-5	-	-	TRBV29-1
TGTGCCAGCAGCTTAAACTTGGCGGGAAGCACAGATACGCAGTATTTT	CASSLNLAGSTDTQYF	TRBJ2-3	-	-	TRBV7-3
TGTGCCAGCAGTGAAAGCACCTTGATCCCAGATACGCAGTATTTT	CASSESTLIPDTQYF	TRBJ2-3	-	-	TRBV6-1
TGTGCCAGCAGTCCTGACAGGGGGTATAGTCAGCCCCAGCATTTT	CASSPDRGYSQPQHF	TRBJ1-5	once	TRBD1	TRBV2
TGTGCCAGCAGCCAAGACAGGGTTACTGAAGCTTTCTTT	CASSQDRVTEAFF	TRBJ1-1	-	-	TRBV14
TGTGCCAGCAGCTTAACAGGGAATCAGCCCCAGCATTTT	CASSLTGNQPQHF	TRBJ1-5	-	-	TRBV7-9
TGTGCCAGCAGTAGACAGAAAGATCAGCCCCAGCATTTT	CASSRQKDQPQHF	TRBJ1-5	-	-	TRBV7-9
TGCGCCAGCAGAGCCGGTCGCTCGGGGGCTGAAGCTTTCTTT	CASRAGRSGAEAFF	TRBJ1-1	-	-	TRBV5-1
TGTGCCAGCTCACCTGCCTTGACCAGGGGAGATACGCAGTATTTT	CASSPALTRGDTQYF	TRBJ2-3	-	-	TRBV18
TGTGCCAGCAGCGTAGCGGGACTACCCAACTACGAGCAGTACTTC	CASSVAGLPNYEQYF	TRBJ2-7	-	TRBD2	TRBV9
TGTGCCAGCAGTTTGGGACAAGAGTGGACTGAAGCTTTCTTT	CASSLGQEWTEAFF	TRBJ1-1	many	-	TRBV2
TGTGCCAGCAGTGCGCAGGGCCACGAGCAGTACTTC	CASSAQGHEQYF	TRBJ2-7	-	-	TRBV25-1
TGTGCCAGCAGTTACCTAGGTTGGGACAATGAGCAGTTCTTC	CASSYLGWDNEQFF	TRBJ2-1	-	-	TRBV6-5
TGTGCCAGCAGTAGCGGACAGGGGCCCTACGAGCAGTACTTC	CASSSGQGPYEQYF	TRBJ2-7	-	TRBD1	TRBV5-4
TGTGCCAGCAGCCCCCCCGGGGAGGGAGGGTTGCAACTGTTTTTT	CASSPPGEGGLQLFF	TRBJ1-4	-	-	TRBV4-2
TGTGCCAGCAGCTTAGAAGGTAGCGGGGGGGCGTGGAATGAGCAGTTCTTC	CASSLEGSGGAWNEQFF	TRBJ2-1	-	TRBD2	TRBV7-6
TGTGCCATCAGTGAGGAGGCAGGGGGCTCCGTCGGGGAGCTGTTTTTT	CAISEEAGGSVGELFF	TRBJ2-2	-	TRBD1	TRBV10-3
TGTGCCAGCAGCCCCTCAGATAATTCACCCCTCCACTTT	CASSPSDNSPLHF	TRBJ1-6	-	-	TRBV4-2
TGTGCCAGCAGCATTACTAGGAACACTGAAGCTTTCTTT	CASSITRNTEAFF	TRBJ1-1	-	-	TRBV27
TGTGCCAGCAGTGCCCTACTAGCGGGAGGCCACAATGAGCAGTTCTTC	CASSALLAGGHNEQFF	TRBJ2-1	-	TRBD2	TRBV27
TGTGCCAGCAGTTTAACTATTCGACAGGGGACCTCCTACAATGAGCAGTTCTTC	CASSLTIRQGTSYNEQFF	TRBJ2-1	-	TRBD1	TRBV28
TGCGCCAGCAGCTTCAGGGGTATTATAGGGGACACTGAAGCTTTCTTT	CASSFRGIIGDTEAFF	TRBJ1-1	-	-	TRBV5-1
TGTGCCAGCAACCTCCGGGACACCATAGCCAAAAACATTCAGTACTTC	CASNLRDTIAKNIQYF	TRBJ2-4	-	-	TRBV2
TGTGCTAGTGGTCCCCCGAGGGGGTTGAACACTGAAGCTTTCTTT	CASGPPRGLNTEAFF	TRBJ1-1	-	-	TRBV12-5
TGTGCCAGCAGTTTATCGGGACAGGTCAACTATGGCTACACCTTC	CASSLSGQVNYGYTF	TRBJ1-2	-	TRBD1	TRBV28
TGTGCCAGCAGCTTCTCCGGGACAGGGCGAACTGAAGCTTTCTTT	CASSFSGTGRTEAFF	TRBJ1-1	-	TRBD1	TRBV11-2
TGTGCCAGCAGCGTGGCTAGCGGGGGGGCAGGGTCCTACAATGAGCAGTTCTTC	CASSVASGGAGSYNEQFF	TRBJ2-1	-	TRBD2	TRBV9
TGTGCCAGCAGCGTAGGTAGCGAGCAGTTCTTC	CASSVGSEQFF	TRBJ2-1	-	-	TRBV9
TGCGCCAGCAGCCCAGTGGCGGGAGGGTCCTCCTACGAGCAGTACTTC	CASSPVAGGSSYEQYF	TRBJ2-7	-	TRBD2	TRBV5-1
TGCAGCGTGCGGGGGGAACCTGGGGGGGACAATGAGCAGTTCTTC	CSVRGEPGGDNEQFF	TRBJ2-1	-	TRBD2	TRBV29-1
TGTGCCAGCAGTGACAGGGTGAACACCGGGGAGCTGTTTTTT	CASSDRVNTGELFF	TRBJ2-2	-	-	TRBV6-1
TGTGCCAGCAGTGCTCAGGGGGCAGAGACCCAGTACTTC	CASSAQGAETQYF	TRBJ2-5	-	TRBD1	TRBV2
TGTGCCAGCAGCCGGTCCTACGAGCAGTACTTC	CASSRSYEQYF	TRBJ2-7	-	-	TRBV7-2
TGTGCCAGCAGCACCGCCCTGACTAGCGGGAGTGCAGATACGCAGTATTTT	CASSTALTSGSADTQYF	TRBJ2-3	-	TRBD2	TRBV11-1
TGTGCCAGCAGTTTTGGGAAGGGGAAGTATAGCACAGATACGCAGTATTTT	CASSFGKGKYSTDTQYF	TRBJ2-3	-	-	TRBV27
TGTGCCAGCAGTTGGGGGAAGACCCAGGGGGAAAAACTGTTTTTT	CASSWGKTQGEKLFF	TRBJ1-4	-	-	TRBV25-1
TGTGCCAGCAGCTTACTAGCGGGCGGCAATGAGCAGTTCTTC	CASSLLAGGNEQFF	TRBJ2-1	-	TRBD2	TRBV11-3
TGCGCCAGCAGCTTGGGACTAGCGGGAGTTCGCGAGCAGTACTTC	CASSLGLAGVREQYF	TRBJ2-7	once	TRBD2	TRBV5-1
TGTGCCAGCAGCTCCGGTAGCTCCTACGAGCAGTACTTC	CASSSGSSYEQYF	TRBJ2-7	-	-	TRBV7-9
TGCGCCAGCAGCTCTCTGCGGGCAGATACGCAGTATTTT	CASSSLRADTQYF	TRBJ2-3	-	-	TRBV4-3
TGTGCCAGTAGTTCGACAGGAACTCTTTACGAGCAGTACTTC	CASSSTGTLYEQYF	TRBJ2-7	-	-	TRBV19
TGTGCCAGCAGGGGGACAGGGGGCAATGAGCAGTTCTTC	CASRGTGGNEQFF	TRBJ2-1	-	TRBD1	TRBV5-5
TGTGCCAGCAGCTTAACGGGACAGGGCACCTACGAGCAGTACTTC	CASSLTGQGTYEQYF	TRBJ2-7	-	TRBD1	TRBV7-3
TGTGCCAGCAGCTGGATTGGGAGAGGCGGGGAGCTGTTTTTT	CASSWIGRGGELFF	TRBJ2-2	-	-	TRBV5-4